A single sample gave rise to the 30 T cell receptor gamma chains below, sequenced in a study of γδ T cells in repeated Plasmodium falciparum infection. TCRdb re-identified clones in the multiplex PCR reads via CATT. The sample records about 30,000 gamma-chain clones, 1.4% being singletons. Vgamma9/Vdelta2+ and Vdelta2-negative gammadelta T cells were flow-sorted from PBMC for bulk sequencing. Sequencing was done on a sample of gamma-delta T cells from blood. The receptors shown here come from a pool of human donors (malaria-infected and uninfected, not separated).

This clone occurred many times. Given a much more abundant clone one base away, this may be a read error. V and J are TRGV2 and TRGJ1 or TRGJ2. Germline V gives CDR1 EGSNGY, CDR2 YDSYNSKV. The CDR3 runs 13 residues. CDR3 nucleotide sequence: TGTGCCACCTGGGACCGGGGTTATTACAAGAAACTCTTT. As protein: CATWDRGYYKKLF.

This clone was picked up many times. TCRdb lists the protein of a much larger clone for this DNA, which differs at residue 8, so this is likely a read error; the protein given here is translated from the DNA itself. The chain combines TRGV4 with TRGJ1 or TRGJ2. The CDR3 sequence is 14 residues long. CDR1 EGSTGY and CDR2 YDSYTSSV come from the germline V gene. J gave up 3 bases and V 0 bases, and 5 bases lay outside the gene matches. The CDR3 region is CATWDGSPYYKKLF. For the CDR3, the DNA is TGTGCCACCTGGGATGGGTCCCCTTATTATAAGAAACTCTTT.

This clone was observed a handful of times. V gene TRGV8 combines with J gene TRGJ1 or TRGJ2. TCRdb leaves out the J gene; it was filled in here by matching the DNA to germline. Germline CDR1 is VENAVY and CDR2 is YDSYNSRV. With V trimmed by 0 bases and J by 7 bases, 9 bases remained unmatched. The CDR3 runs to 14 residues. The chain's CDR3 is CATWDRQSPYKKLF. The DNA for the CDR3 is TGTGCCACCTGGGATAGGCAGAGTCCCTATAAGAAACTCTTT.

This clone was counted many times. With a far larger clone one base away, a read error is the likely cause. At the DNA level, this CDR3 is encoded by other sequences in the same sample as well. The chain links TRGV9 to TRGJ1 or TRGJ2. Germline V CDR1 and CDR2: GITISATS, ISYDGTV (reference sequence). V lost 2 bases to trimming and J lost 4 bases; unmatched junction nucleotides: 11. CDR3 size: 15 residues. CDR3 sequence reads: CALWEASLPYYKKLF. CDR3 in DNA: TGTGCCTTGTGGGAGGCAAGCCTCCCCTATTATAAGAAACTCTTT.

A word on this clone: TCRdb's protein, taken from a much larger clone, differs from this DNA's translation at residue 5, likely owing to a read error; the protein displayed comes from the DNA. The chain employs TRGV4 and TRGJP1. TCRdb supplies no J gene; here it was assigned by aligning the nucleotide sequence to germline. The CDR3 contains 13 residues. Germline values: CDR1 EGSTGY, CDR2 YDSYTSSV. V shed 6 bases and J 10 bases; nucleotides not matched to a gene: 11. The CDR3 protein is CATWNYASWFKIF. The CDR3 nucleotides are TGTGCCACCTGGAATTATGCTTCTTGGTTCAAGATATTT.

In its sample, this clone was seen a few times. This probably arose from a read error, given a far larger clone one base away. This specimen includes other DNA sequences encoding the same CDR3. The V call is TRGV9, the J call TRGJP. The J gene, missing from TCRdb, was assigned here through DNA to germline matching. The CDR3 runs 11 residues. The germline V gene encodes CDR1 GITISATS and CDR2 ISYDGTV (reference sequence). CDR3 in amino acids: CALWSGKIKVF. The CDR3 DNA sequence: TGTGCCCTGTGGTCCGGAAAAATCAAGGTATTT.

Points on this clone: A far more abundant clone sits one base away, making this likely a read error. Other DNA sequences within the sample encode an identical CDR3. The J gene is TRGJ1 or TRGJ2, the V gene TRGV9. TCRdb gives no J gene; it was assigned here by matching the DNA to germline. Germline V gives CDR1 GITISATS, CDR2 ISYDGTV (reference sequence). CDR3 length equals 12 residues. For the CDR3, the DNA is TGTGCTTTGTGGGAGGTCTCTTATAAGAAACTCTTT. It encodes CALWEVSYKKLF.

In regard to this clone: TCRdb's protein for this DNA is that of a much larger clone and differs from the translation at residue 12, likely a read error; the protein shown is the DNA translation. This chain links TRGV9 with TRGJP. TCRdb leaves out the J gene; it was filled in here by matching the DNA to germline. Germline V CDR1 and CDR2: GITISATS, ISYDGTV (reference sequence). The CDR3 has 20 amino acids. The CDR3: CALWEVDPGPQGLGKKIKVF. CDR3 sequence (DNA): TGTGCCTTGTGGGAGGTGGACCCCGGTCCACAAGGGTTGGGCAAAAAAATCAAGGTATTT.

This clone was seen only a few times. The TCRdb protein comes from a much larger clone and disagrees with this DNA's translation at residue 11, likely due to a read error; the protein given here is derived from the DNA. V gene TRGV4 combines with J gene TRGJP2. Here the J gene came from matching the DNA to germline, since TCRdb omits it. There are 14 residues in the CDR3. Germline V gene lookup returns CDR1 EGSTGY and CDR2 YDSYTSSV. This CDR3 is CATWDYSSDWNKTF. The CDR3 bases are TGTGCCACCTGGGATTACAGTAGTGATTGGAACAAGACGTTT.

Ten or more counts support this clone. The protein in TCRdb stems from a much larger clone and differs at residue 12 from this DNA's translation, likely a read error; here the protein is translated from the DNA. A V gene of TRGV9 was called, but no J gene was assigned. There are 14 residues in the CDR3. Germline-derived CDR1 and CDR2 are GITISATS and ISYDGTV (reference sequence). CDR3 sequence (DNA): TGTGCCTTGTGGGAGGTGCCGAATTATTATAAGGAACTCTTT. This encodes CALWEVPNYYKELF.

Comment on this clone: The protein TCRdb gives is from a much larger clone and does not agree with this DNA's translation at residue 10, likely a read error; the protein shown here comes from the DNA. The rearrangement links TRGV9 to TRGJP. This CDR3 has 17 residues. The trim removed 0 bases at V and 13 bases at J, leaving 12 bases unmatched. Germline V CDR1 and CDR2: GITISATS, ISYDGTV (reference sequence). CDR3 in amino acids: CALWEVQGGFGKKIKVF. The CDR3 DNA reads TGTGCCTTGTGGGAGGTGCAAGGGGGGTTCGGCAAAAAAATCAAGGTATTT.

This clone was recorded many times. A far bigger clonotype differs at one base, so this is likely a read error. Within the sample, other DNA sequences also encode this same CDR3. This chain uses TRGV4 with TRGJ1 or TRGJ2. CDR3 length: 14 residues. Germline loops: CDR1 EGSTGY, CDR2 YDSYTSSV. V gave up 1 base and J gave up 6 bases; unmatched junction bases: 9. The CDR3 nucleotides read TGTGCCACCTGGGATGGCCCATTAGGTTATAAGAAACTCTTT. As protein: CATWDGPLGYKKLF.

There are many counts of this clone. The mismatch at residue 6 between this DNA's translation and the TCRdb protein of a much larger clone likely reflects a read error; the protein shown is translated from the DNA. The CDR3 loop is CATWDFKKLF. As DNA, the CDR3 is TGTGCCACCTGGGATTTTAAGAAACTCTTT. The genes are TRGV4 and TRGJ1 or TRGJ2. Germline values: CDR1 EGSTGY, CDR2 YDSYTSSV. The length of the CDR3 is 10 residues. Trimming took 3 bases from V and 9 from J; bases not matched to a gene: 2.

There are many counts of this clone. The protein held in TCRdb is that of a much larger clone and does not match this DNA's translation at residue 7, likely because of a read error; the protein shown is translated from the DNA. A V gene of TRGV9 was called, but no J gene was assigned. This CDR3 spans 9 amino acids. The germline V gene encodes CDR1 GITISATS and CDR2 ISYDGTV (reference sequence). The CDR3 is CALGPKRLF. In DNA form, the CDR3 reads TGTGCCTTGGGACCCAAGAGACTCTTT.

Comments on this clone: TCRdb has a much larger clone's protein, which differs at residue 6 from the translation of this DNA, likely because of a read error; what is shown is the protein translated from the DNA. The gene calls are TRGV9 and TRGJP. The J gene is not listed in TCRdb, so it was assigned here from a DNA match to germline. V dropped 3 bases and J dropped 4; count of bases not matched to a gene: 6. Germline V lookup: CDR1 GITISATS, CDR2 ISYDGTV (reference sequence). This CDR3 has 17 amino acids. In DNA, the CDR3 is TGTGCCTTGTGGGAGCTTATACAAGAGTTGGGCAAAAAAATCAAGGTATTT. Its translation is CALWELIQELGKKIKVF.

This clone has at least ten counts. The chain uses TRGV8 and TRGJP1. CDR1 and CDR2 (germline): VENAVY, YDSYNSRV. This CDR3 spans 12 amino acids. J was trimmed by 6 bases and V by 3 bases; bases with no gene match: 1. CDR3 amino acids: CATWDPGWFKIF. DNA for the CDR3: TGTGCCACCTGGGATCCTGGTTGGTTCAAGATATTT.

Comment on this clone: The translation of this DNA and the TCRdb protein of a much larger clone differ at residue 10, probably owing to a read error; the protein shown here is translated from the DNA. This chain connects TRGV9 to TRGJ1 or TRGJ2. No J gene was available from TCRdb, and it was assigned here by a germline match of the DNA. The J segment lost 12 bases and the V segment lost 1 base, leaving 12 bases of the junction unmatched. The CDR3 contains 13 residues. Germline CDR1 GITISATS, CDR2 ISYDGTV (reference sequence). In nucleotides, the CDR3 is TGTGCCTTGTGGGAGGTTATCCCCCTTGGGAAACTCTTT. Its protein is CALWEVIPLGKLF.

Concerning this clone itself: TCRdb records a much larger clone's protein for this DNA, with a difference at residue 9 that likely arises from a read error; the protein given is the translation of the DNA. The chain employs TRGV9 and TRGJP2. The germline gives CDR1 GITISATS, CDR2 ISYDGTV (reference sequence). There are 11 residues in the CDR3. Written as DNA, the CDR3 is TGTGCCTTGTGGGCTGATTGGATCAGGACGTTT. Protein product: CALWADWIRTF.

The chain links TRGV2 to TRGJ1 or TRGJ2. TCRdb is silent on the J gene; assignment here came from matching the DNA to germline. The CDR3 extends over 15 amino acids. V was clipped by 4 bases and J by 3 bases; unmatched bases: 12. Germline CDR1 reads EGSNGY; CDR2 reads YDSYNSKV. The CDR3 loop reads CATWERGRGYYKKLF. For the CDR3, the DNA is TGTGCCACCTGGGAAAGAGGCCGGGGTTATTATAAGAAACTCTTT.

This clone showed up many times. TCRdb shows a much larger clone's protein in place of this DNA's translation, and the two differ at residue 5, likely through a read error; the protein shown is translated from the DNA. The rearrangement joins TRGV9 to TRGJ1 or TRGJ2. Germline matching of the DNA provided the J gene here, since TCRdb leaves it blank. V was pared by 5 bases and J by 3 bases, with 13 bases of the junction left unmatched. The CDR3 is 15 residues long. Looked up from germline, CDR1 is GITISATS and CDR2 is ISYDGTV (reference sequence). The CDR3 protein is CALWVLPPFYYKKLF. The CDR3 DNA sequence: TGTGCCTTGTGGGTGCTCCCCCCCTTTTATTATAAGAAACTCTTT.

This clone was counted at least ten times. The TCRdb protein, from a much larger clone, departs from this DNA's translation at residue 3, likely by read error; the protein shown derives from the DNA. The chain joins TRGV9 to TRGJ1 or TRGJ2. TCRdb carries no J gene annotation; the J gene was assigned here by matching the DNA with germline. CDR1 is GITISATS, CDR2 ISYDGTV, per germline (reference sequence). The CDR3 contains 13 residues. Here the CDR3 reads CASWETNYYKKLF. CDR3 in DNA: TGTGCCTCGTGGGAGACGAATTATTATAAGAAACTCTTT.

Worth noting for this clone: A far larger clone is one base from this, pointing to a likely read error. The same CDR3 also results from other DNA sequences found in this sample. This chain links TRGV4 with TRGJP2. Because TCRdb records no J gene, it was assigned here through a match of the DNA to germline. Germline V gene data show CDR1 as EGSTGY and CDR2 as YDSYTSSV. V gave up 0 bases and J gave up 11 bases; unmatched junction bases: 9. This CDR3 comprises 14 residues. CDR3 sequence reads: CATWDGPGGWIKTF. The DNA of the CDR3 is TGTGCCACCTGGGATGGGCCAGGAGGGTGGATCAAGACGTTT.

This clone appeared many times. TCRdb's entry gives the protein of a much larger clone, which mismatches this DNA's translation at residue 6, likely from a read error; the protein reported here is translated from the DNA. This rearrangement joins TRGV9 to TRGJ1 or TRGJ2. TCRdb leaves out the J gene; it was filled in here by matching the DNA to germline. The germline CDR1 and CDR2 sequences are GITISATS and ISYDGTV (reference sequence). The J segment lost 11 bases and the V segment lost 4 bases, leaving 2 bases of the junction unmatched. The CDR3 contains 9 residues. The CDR3 protein is CALWEEKLF. CDR3 DNA sequence: TGTGCCTTGTGGGAAGAGAAACTCTTT.

This clone was observed many times. This sequence joins TRGV5 and TRGJ1 or TRGJ2. J lost 2 bases, V lost 3 bases, and 13 bases had no gene match. Germline CDR1 is VINAFY and CDR2 is YDVSNSKD. The CDR3 length is 16 residues. The CDR3 region is CATWDVHGGYYYKKLF. As DNA, the CDR3 is TGTGCCACCTGGGACGTCCACGGGGGATATTATTATAAGAAACTCTTT.

This clone has at least ten counts. The protein TCRdb gives is from a much larger clone and does not agree with this DNA's translation at residue 21, likely a read error; the protein shown here comes from the DNA. The chain is built from TRGV9 and TRGJP. TCRdb lists no J gene, so it was determined here by aligning the DNA to germline. Germline values: CDR1 GITISATS, CDR2 ISYDGTV (reference sequence). This CDR3 comprises 24 residues. The CDR3 sequence is CALWDVARKLSRDGQELGKKTKVF. The DNA of the CDR3 is TGTGCCTTGTGGGATGTAGCTCGCAAGCTTTCAAGGGACGGGCAAGAGTTGGGCAAAAAAACCAAGGTATTT.

This clone has just a few counts. The protein TCRdb lists belongs to a much larger clone and differs from this DNA's translation at residue 9, which points to a read error; the protein shown is made from the DNA. The V gene is TRGV9, the J gene TRGJ1 or TRGJ2. Here the J gene was assigned by germline matching of the DNA, as TCRdb has none. V lost 0 bases, J lost 11 bases, and 7 bases stayed unmatched. CDR1 is GITISATS and CDR2 is ISYDGTV in the germline V gene (reference sequence). The CDR3 sequence is 12 residues long. This CDR3 reads CALWEVPREKLF. The CDR3 DNA is TGTGCCTTGTGGGAGGTGCCGAGAGAGAAACTCTTT.

This clone was picked up a small number of times. The translation of this DNA and the TCRdb protein of a much larger clone differ at residue 6, probably owing to a read error; the protein shown here is translated from the DNA. The chain recombines TRGV9 with TRGJP. Here the J gene was assigned by germline matching of the DNA, as TCRdb has none. Trimming took 2 bases from V and 5 from J; bases not matched to a gene: 9. CDR1 and CDR2 from the germline V gene are GITISATS and ISYDGTV (reference sequence). The CDR3 spans 18 residues. CDR3 nucleotides: TGTGCCTTGTGGGAGGCACCTTCTGAAGAGTTGGGCAAAAAAATCAAGGTATTT. Translating it yields CALWEAPSEELGKKIKVF.

For this clone: The mismatch at residue 5 between this DNA's translation and the TCRdb protein of a much larger clone likely reflects a read error; the protein shown is translated from the DNA. The chain uses TRGV4 and TRGJ1 or TRGJ2. Since TCRdb gives no J gene, matching the DNA to germline was used here to assign it. The CDR3 totals 14 residues. Looked up from germline, CDR1 is EGSTGY and CDR2 is YDSYTSSV. For the CDR3, the DNA is TGTGCCACCTGGGGTGGGCGGACCTATTATAAGAAACTCTTT. Its protein is CATWGGRTYYKKLF.

This clone was recorded many times. The protein that TCRdb holds for this DNA derives from a much larger clone and differs from the translated DNA at residue 10, which likely indicates a read error; the protein shown here is translated from the DNA. This chain uses TRGV9 with TRGJP. Germline assignment: CDR1 GITISATS and CDR2 ISYDGTV (reference sequence). The CDR3 runs to 18 residues. The CDR3 region is CALWEVQPQGLGKKIKVF. As DNA, the CDR3 is TGTGCCTTGTGGGAGGTGCAGCCCCAAGGGTTGGGCAAAAAAATCAAGGTATTT.

Notes on this clone: This DNA translates differently at residue 4 from the TCRdb protein, which is that of a much larger clone; a read error is likely, and the protein shown is the DNA's own translation. Distinct nucleotide sequences in the sample also encode this CDR3. The chain is built from TRGV9 and TRGJ1 or TRGJ2. TCRdb gives no J gene; it was assigned here by matching the DNA to germline. Germline V gives CDR1 GITISATS, CDR2 ISYDGTV (reference sequence). The CDR3 runs 12 residues. The CDR3 DNA follows: TGTGCCTTGAGGGAGGCGGGGTATAAGAAACTCTTT. Its translation: CALREAGYKKLF.